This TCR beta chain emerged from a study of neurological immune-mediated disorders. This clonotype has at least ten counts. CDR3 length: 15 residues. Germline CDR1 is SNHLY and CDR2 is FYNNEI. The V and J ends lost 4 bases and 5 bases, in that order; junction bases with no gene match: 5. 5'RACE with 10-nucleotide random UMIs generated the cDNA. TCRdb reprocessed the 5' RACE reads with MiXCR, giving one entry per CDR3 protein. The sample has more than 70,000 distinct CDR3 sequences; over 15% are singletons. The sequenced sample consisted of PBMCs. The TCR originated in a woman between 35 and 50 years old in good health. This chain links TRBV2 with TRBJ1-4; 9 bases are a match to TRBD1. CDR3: CASSAHRGRNEKLFF. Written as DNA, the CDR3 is TGTGCCAGCAGTGCCCACAGGGGGCGAAATGAAAAACTGTTTTTT. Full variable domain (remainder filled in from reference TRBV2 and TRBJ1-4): EPEVTQTPSHQVTQMGQEVILRCVPISNHLYFYWYRQILGQKVEFLVSFYNNEISEKSEIFDDQFSVERPDGSNFTLKIRSTKLEDSAMYFCASSAHRGRNEKLFFGSGTQLSVL.